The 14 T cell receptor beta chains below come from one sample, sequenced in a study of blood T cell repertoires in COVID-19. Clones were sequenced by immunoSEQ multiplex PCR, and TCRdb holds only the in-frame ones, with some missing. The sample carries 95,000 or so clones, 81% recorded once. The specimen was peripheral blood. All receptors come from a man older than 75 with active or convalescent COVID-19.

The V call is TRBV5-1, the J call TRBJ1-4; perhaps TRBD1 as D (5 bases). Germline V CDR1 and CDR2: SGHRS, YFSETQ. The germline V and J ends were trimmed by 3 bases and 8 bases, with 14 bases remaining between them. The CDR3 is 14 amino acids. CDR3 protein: CASSYGTAGEKLFF. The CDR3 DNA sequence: TGCGCCAGCAGCTACGGGACTGCGGGGGAAAAACTGTTTTTT.

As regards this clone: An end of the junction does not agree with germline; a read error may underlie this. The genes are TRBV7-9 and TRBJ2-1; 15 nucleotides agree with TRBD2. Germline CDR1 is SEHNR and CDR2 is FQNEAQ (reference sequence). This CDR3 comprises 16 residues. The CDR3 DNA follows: TGTGCCAGCAGCTTTCCGATTGGACTAGCGGGGGGGGAATCCCTCTTC. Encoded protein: CASSFPIGLAGGESLF.

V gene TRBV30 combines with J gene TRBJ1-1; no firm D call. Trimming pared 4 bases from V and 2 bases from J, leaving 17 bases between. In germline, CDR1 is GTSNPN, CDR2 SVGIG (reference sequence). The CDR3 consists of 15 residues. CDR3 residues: CAWTLRGGYNTEAFF. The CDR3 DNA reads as TGTGCCTGGACCCTCCGGGGAGGGTATAACACTGAAGCTTTCTTT.

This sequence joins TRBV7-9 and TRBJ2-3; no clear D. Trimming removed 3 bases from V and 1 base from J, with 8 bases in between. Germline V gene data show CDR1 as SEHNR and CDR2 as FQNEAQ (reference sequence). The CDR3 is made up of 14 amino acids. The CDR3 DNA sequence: TGTGCCAGCAGCTTTTGGCACCGCACAGATACGCAGTATTTT. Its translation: CASSFWHRTDTQYF.

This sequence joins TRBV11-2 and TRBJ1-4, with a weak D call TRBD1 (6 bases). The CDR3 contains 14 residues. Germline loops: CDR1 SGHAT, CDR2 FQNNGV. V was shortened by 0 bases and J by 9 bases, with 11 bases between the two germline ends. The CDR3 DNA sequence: TGTGCCAGCAGCTTAGAGACGGGACACCAAAAACTGTTTTTT. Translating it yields CASSLETGHQKLFF.

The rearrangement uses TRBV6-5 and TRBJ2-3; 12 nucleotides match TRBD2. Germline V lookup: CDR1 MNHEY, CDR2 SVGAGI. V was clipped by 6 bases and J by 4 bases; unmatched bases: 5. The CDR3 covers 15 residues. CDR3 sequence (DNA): TGTGCCAGCAGGACTAGCGGGGGAGCACCAGATACGCAGTATTTT. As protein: CASRTSGGAPDTQYF.

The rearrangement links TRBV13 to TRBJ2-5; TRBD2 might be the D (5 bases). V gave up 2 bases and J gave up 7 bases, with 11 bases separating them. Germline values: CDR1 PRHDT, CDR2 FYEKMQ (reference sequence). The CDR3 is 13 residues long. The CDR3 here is CASSLRTRGTQYF. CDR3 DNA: TGTGCCAGCAGCTTACGGACTCGGGGGACCCAGTACTTC.

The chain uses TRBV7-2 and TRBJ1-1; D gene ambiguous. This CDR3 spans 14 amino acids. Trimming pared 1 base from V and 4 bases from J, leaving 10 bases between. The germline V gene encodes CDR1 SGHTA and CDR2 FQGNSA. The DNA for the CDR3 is TGTGCCAGCAGCTTAGTGCGGGGATCCACTGAAGCTTTCTTT. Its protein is CASSLVRGSTEAFF.

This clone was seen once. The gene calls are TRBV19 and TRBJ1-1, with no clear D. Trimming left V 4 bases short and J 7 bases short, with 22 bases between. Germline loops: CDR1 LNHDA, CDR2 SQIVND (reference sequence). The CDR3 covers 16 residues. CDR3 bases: TGTGCCAGTAGTACCCGTACAGACATGTCACCCGGTGAAGCTTTCTTT. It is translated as CASSTRTDMSPGEAFF.

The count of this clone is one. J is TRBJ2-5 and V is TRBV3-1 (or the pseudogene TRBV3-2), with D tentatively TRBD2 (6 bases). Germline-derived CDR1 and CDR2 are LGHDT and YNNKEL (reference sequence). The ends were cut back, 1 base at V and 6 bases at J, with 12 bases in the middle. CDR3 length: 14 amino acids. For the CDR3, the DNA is TGTGCCAGCAGCCAAGTGGAGGGTGGAAAGACCCAGTACTTC. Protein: CASSQVEGGKTQYF.

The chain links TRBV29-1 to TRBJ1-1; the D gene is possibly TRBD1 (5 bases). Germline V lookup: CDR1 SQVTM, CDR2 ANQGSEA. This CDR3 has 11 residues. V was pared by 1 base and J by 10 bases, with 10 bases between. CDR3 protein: CSVEGRALAFF. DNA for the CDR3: TGCAGCGTTGAAGGCAGGGCCCTAGCTTTCTTT. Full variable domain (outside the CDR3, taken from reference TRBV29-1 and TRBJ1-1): SAVISQKPSRDICQRGTSLTIQCQVDSQVTMMFWYRQQPGQSLTLIATANQGSEATYESGFVIDKFPISRPNLTFSTLTVSNMSPEDSSIYLCSVEGRALAFFGQGTRLTVV.

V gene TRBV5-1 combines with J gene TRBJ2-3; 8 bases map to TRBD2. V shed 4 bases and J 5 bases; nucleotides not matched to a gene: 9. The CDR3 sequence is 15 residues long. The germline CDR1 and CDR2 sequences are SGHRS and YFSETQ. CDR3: CASSIGGAGLDTQYF. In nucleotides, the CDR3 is TGCGCCAGCAGCATCGGGGGGGCCGGTTTAGATACGCAGTATTTT.

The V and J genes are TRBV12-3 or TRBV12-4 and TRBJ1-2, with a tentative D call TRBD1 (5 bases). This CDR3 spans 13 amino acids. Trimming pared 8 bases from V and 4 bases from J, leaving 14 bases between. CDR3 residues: CASFSHGGYGYTF. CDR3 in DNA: TGTGCCAGCTTTTCCCACGGGGGCTATGGCTACACCTTC.

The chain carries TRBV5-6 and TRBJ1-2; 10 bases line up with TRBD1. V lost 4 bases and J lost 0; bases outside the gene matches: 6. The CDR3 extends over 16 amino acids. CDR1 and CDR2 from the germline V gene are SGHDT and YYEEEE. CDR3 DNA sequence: TGTGCCAGCAGCGTACGACAGGGGGCTCCTAACTATGGCTACACCTTC. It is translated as CASSVRQGAPNYGYTF.